The present T cell receptor (beta chain) was sequenced within a study of Ad26.COV2.S vaccination and SARS-CoV-2 variants. The data were produced by immunoSEQ multiplex PCR, yet TCRdb's version contains in-frame clones alone and is incomplete. Among over 250,000 clones listed, more than 70% were seen once. Treatment described: some 19 received Ad26.COV2.S at low or high dose, single or two shots; roughly five received placebo; per-sample allocation not given. The samples date from day 63 after the first vaccine or placebo injection. This Boston cohort included adults aged 18-55 years. As its vector, the vaccine had Ad26, which expressed Wuhan-strain SARS-CoV-2 spike. The CDR3 is 15 residues long. Per the germline V gene, CDR1 is MDHEN and CDR2 is SYDVKM. V was cut by 7 bases and J by 6 bases, with 22 bases left in between. General observations from the study: Considerable breadth of spike-specific CD8+ and CD4+ T cell responses has reportedly been documented following vaccination.

This clone has a single count. Its antigen is as yet unknown. This clonotype was sampled from a person aged 18-65 years who received the Ad26.COV2.S COVID-19 vaccine or a placebo. The sample in question was peripheral blood, obtained in a trial of Ad26.COV2.S vaccine versus placebo. V is TRBV28 and J is TRBJ2-7, with a possible D match to TRBD1 (6 bases). This CDR3 is CASTKSNRVASEQYF. CDR3 in DNA: TGTGCCAGCACCAAATCCAACAGGGTAGCCTCCGAGCAGTACTTC.